Only a few counts were recorded for the clone carrying this T cell receptor (beta chain). TCRdb reanalysed the RT-PCR reads using MiXCR and keeps one entry per CDR3 protein. The repertoire holds approximately 210,000 distinct CDR3 sequences, with 41% as singletons. The record originates from a study of patients and donors after allogeneic stem cell transplantation. The CDR3 runs 12 residues. Trimming left V 6 bases short and J 6 bases short, with 10 bases between. This receptor was taken from a human donor who was either an allogeneic HSCT recipient or a stem cell or donor lymphocyte infusion donor (not recorded which). It is not recorded whose cells these are; they may come from a transplant donor. This chain uses TRBV12-3 or TRBV12-4 with TRBJ2-3; no firm D call. Sequences were obtained from blood, either unsorted or a sorted T cell fraction (not recorded which). CDR3 in amino acids: CASSLISDTQYF. Written as DNA, the CDR3 is TGTGCCAGCAGCCTCATATCCGATACGCAGTATTTT.